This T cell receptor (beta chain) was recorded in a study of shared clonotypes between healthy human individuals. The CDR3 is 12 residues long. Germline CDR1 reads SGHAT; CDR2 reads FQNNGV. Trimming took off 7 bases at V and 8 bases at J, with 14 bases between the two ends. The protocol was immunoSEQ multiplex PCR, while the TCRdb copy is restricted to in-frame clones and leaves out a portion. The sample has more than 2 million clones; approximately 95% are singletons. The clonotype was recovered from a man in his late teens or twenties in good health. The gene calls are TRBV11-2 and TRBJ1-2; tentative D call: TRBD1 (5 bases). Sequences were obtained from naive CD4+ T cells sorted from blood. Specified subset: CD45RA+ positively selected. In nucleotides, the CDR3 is TGTGCCAGCAACTCCGGGGCGGAGGGCTACACCTTC. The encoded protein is CASNSGAEGYTF.